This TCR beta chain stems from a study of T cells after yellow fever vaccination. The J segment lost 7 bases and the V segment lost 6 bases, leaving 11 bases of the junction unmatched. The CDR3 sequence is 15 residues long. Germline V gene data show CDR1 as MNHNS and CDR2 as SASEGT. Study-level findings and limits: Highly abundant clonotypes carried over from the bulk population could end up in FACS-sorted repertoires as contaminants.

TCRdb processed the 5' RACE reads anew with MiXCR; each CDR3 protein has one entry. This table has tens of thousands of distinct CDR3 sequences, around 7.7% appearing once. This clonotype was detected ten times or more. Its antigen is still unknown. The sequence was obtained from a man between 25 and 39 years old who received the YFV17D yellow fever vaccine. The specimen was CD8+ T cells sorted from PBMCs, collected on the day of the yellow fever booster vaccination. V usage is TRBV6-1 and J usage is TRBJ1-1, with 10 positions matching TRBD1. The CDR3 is CASSSDRGNKFEAFF. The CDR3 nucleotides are TGTGCCAGCAGCTCGGACAGGGGGAACAAATTTGAAGCTTTCTTT.